This section outlines one T cell receptor beta chain sequence together with its context. Its antigen is not known. For repertoire sequencing, the TCR beta CDR3 regions were amplified from RNA transcripts. Second-round multiplex PCR came after first-round RT-PCR with HTBI primers. TCRdb re-called the multiplex PCR reads with MiXCR, one entry per CDR3 protein. The repertoire holds under 200,000 distinct CDR3 sequences, under 40% seen once, with around 5.8% in the top ten. The sample originates from a study of Graves' ophthalmopathy and Graves' hyperthyroidism. Notes on the study in general: The majority of expanded thyroid clonotypes above 0.001 frequency also occurred in blood.

Ophthalmopathy donors' eye disease showed moderate-to-severe activity, CAS of at least 3, NOSPECS of at least 4 and duration under 3 months. The PBMCs had their origin in more than 9.5 ml of fresh peripheral blood. CDR3 length: 15 amino acids. V was pared by 5 bases and J by 4 bases, with 7 bases of the junction left unmatched. Germline CDR1 and CDR2: KGHDR and SFDVKD. The receptor was derived from a woman in her forties with Graves' ophthalmopathy. The specimen was peripheral blood. The J gene is TRBJ1-1, the V gene TRBV24-1; 9 nucleotides match TRBD1. CDR3: CATSGTGAPGTEAFF. Written as DNA, the CDR3 is TGTGCCACCAGTGGGACAGGGGCCCCCGGCACTGAAGCTTTCTTT.